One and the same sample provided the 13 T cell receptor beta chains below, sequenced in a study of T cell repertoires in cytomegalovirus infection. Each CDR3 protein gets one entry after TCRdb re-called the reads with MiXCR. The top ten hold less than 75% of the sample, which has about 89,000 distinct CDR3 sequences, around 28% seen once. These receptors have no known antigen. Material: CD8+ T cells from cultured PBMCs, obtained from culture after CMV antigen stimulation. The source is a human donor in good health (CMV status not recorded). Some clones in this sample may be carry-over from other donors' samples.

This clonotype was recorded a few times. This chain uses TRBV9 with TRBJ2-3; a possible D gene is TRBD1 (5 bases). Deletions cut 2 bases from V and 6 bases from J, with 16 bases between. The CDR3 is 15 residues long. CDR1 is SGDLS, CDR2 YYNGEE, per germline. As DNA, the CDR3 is TGTGCCAGCAGCGTTTTTATAGGGGAACTTGATACGCAGTATTTT. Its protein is CASSVFIGELDTQYF.

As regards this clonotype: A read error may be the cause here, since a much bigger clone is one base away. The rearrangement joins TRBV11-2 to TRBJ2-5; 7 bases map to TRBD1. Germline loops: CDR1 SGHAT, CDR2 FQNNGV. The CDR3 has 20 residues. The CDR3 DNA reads TGTGCCAACAGCTTGACTGCGAGAGGGGGCCATAGTATATCACAAGAGACCCAGTACTTC. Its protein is CANSLTARGGHSISQETQYF.

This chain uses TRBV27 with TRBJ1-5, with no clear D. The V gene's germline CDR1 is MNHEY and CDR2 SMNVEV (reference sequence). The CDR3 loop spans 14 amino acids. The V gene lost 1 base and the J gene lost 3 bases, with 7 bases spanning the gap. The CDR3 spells CASSLFPDNQPQHF. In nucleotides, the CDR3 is TGTGCCAGCAGTTTATTCCCCGACAATCAGCCCCAGCATTTT.

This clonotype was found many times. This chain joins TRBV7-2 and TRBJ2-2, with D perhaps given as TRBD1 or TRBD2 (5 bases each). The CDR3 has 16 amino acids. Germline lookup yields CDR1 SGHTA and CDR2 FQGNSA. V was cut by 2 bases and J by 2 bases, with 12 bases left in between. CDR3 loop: CASSLLPGRNTGELFF. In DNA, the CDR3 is TGTGCCAGCAGCTTACTTCCGGGACGTAACACCGGGGAGCTGTTTTTT.

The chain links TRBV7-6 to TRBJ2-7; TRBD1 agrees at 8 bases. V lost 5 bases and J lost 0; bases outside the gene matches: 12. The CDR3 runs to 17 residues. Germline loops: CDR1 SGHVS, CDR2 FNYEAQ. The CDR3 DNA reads TGTGCCAGCAGCCCCCGGGGGACAGGTGATAGCTCCTACGAGCAGTACTTC. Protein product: CASSPRGTGDSSYEQYF.

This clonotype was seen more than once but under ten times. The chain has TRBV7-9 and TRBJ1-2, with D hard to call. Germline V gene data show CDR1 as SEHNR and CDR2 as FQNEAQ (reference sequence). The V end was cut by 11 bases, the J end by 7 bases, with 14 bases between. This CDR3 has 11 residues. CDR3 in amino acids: CAEPEEGGYTF. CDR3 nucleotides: TGTGCCGAACCGGAGGAGGGTGGCTACACCTTC.

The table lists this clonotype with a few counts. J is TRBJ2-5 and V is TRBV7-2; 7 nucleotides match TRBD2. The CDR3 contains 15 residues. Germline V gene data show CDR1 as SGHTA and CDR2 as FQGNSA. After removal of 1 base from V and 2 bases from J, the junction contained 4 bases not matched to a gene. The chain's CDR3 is CASSLVSGGQETQYF. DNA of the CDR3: TGTGCCAGCAGCTTAGTTTCGGGGGGACAAGAGACCCAGTACTTC.

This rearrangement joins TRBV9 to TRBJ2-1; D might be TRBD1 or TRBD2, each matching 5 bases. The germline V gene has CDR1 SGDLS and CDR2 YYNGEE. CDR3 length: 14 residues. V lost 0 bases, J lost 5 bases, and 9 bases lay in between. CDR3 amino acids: CASSVGDGDNEQFF. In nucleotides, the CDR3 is TGTGCCAGCAGCGTAGGGGACGGAGACAATGAGCAGTTCTTC.

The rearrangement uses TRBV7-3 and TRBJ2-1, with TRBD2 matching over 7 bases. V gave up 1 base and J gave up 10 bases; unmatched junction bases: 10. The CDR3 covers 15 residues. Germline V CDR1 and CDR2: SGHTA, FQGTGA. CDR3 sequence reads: CASSLKDSLGGEQFF. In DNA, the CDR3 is TGTGCCAGCAGCTTAAAGGACTCCCTGGGAGGGGAGCAGTTCTTC.

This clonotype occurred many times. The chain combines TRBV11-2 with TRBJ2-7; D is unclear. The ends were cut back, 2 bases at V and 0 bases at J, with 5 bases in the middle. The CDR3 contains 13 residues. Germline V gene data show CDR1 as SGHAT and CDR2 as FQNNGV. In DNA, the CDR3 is TGTGCCAGCAGCTTATATGTCTCCTACGAGCAGTACTTC. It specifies CASSLYVSYEQYF.

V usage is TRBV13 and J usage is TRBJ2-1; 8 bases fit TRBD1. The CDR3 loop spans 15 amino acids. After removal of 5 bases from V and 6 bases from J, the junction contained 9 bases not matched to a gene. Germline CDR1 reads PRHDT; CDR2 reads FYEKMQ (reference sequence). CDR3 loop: CASSASGTGSNEQFF. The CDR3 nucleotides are TGTGCCAGCAGCGCGTCCGGGACAGGCTCCAATGAGCAGTTCTTC.

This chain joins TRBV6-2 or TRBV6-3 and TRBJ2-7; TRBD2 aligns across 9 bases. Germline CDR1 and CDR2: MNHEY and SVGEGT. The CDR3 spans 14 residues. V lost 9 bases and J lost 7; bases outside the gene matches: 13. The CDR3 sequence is CASTPGLAAREQYF. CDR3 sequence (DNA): TGTGCCAGTACTCCGGGACTAGCAGCGCGGGAGCAGTACTTC.

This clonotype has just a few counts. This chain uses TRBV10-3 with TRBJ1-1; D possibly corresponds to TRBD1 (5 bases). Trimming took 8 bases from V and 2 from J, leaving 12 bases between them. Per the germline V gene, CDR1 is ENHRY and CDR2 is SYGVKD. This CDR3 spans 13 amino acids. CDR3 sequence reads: CAIRYRTNTEAFF. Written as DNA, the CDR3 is TGTGCCATCCGTTACAGGACCAACACTGAAGCTTTCTTT.